This T cell receptor beta chain emerged from a study of blood T cell repertoires in COVID-19. Study as a whole: Samples taken during acute and convalescent COVID-19 were collected in the United States, Italy and Spain. PBMCs, B-cell-depleted T cells, or T cells were the source of the cDNA or gDNA that made up the material.

Under the authors' procedure: Reference gene primer amplification in the assay estimated nucleated cell counts. TCRdb's copy holds only in-frame clones and misses some; the assay was immunoSEQ multiplex PCR. V, J and clone size derive from that table, while D and trimming were established from the DNA sequence. Of 120,000 to 150,000 clones in the sample, around 85% were seen once. The CDR3 totals 14 residues. Germline-derived CDR1 and CDR2 are SEHNR and FQNEAQ (reference sequence). Trimming removed 5 bases from V and 5 bases from J, with 10 bases in between. The rearrangement links TRBV7-9 to TRBJ1-6; no clear D gene. Sequenced: peripheral blood. The sequence came from a woman in her sixties with COVID-19, enrolled during active disease. The CDR3 DNA follows: TGTGCCAGCAGCCCGACAAATAATAATTCACCCCTCCACTTT. It is translated as CASSPTNNNSPLHF.